The source of this T cell receptor (beta chain) is a study of tissue T cells after allogeneic stem cell transplantation. Study-level background: Enrolled prospectively were adult allogeneic hematopoietic cell transplant recipients whose graft-versus-host disease was steroid-refractory. Graft-versus-host disease patients received grafts, four unmodified and three CD34-selected to deplete T cells.

On this clone: Its target is not known.

J lost 3 bases, V lost 2 bases, and 5 bases had no gene match. Germline CDR1 is MGHRA and CDR2 is YSYEKL. CDR3 length: 15 amino acids. Regarding the study as a whole: The patient cohort was small and clinically heterogeneous, with limited sampling depth.

Survey-depth TCRbeta CDR3 sequencing reported V/J genes and productive frequencies. Profiling relied on immunoSEQ multiplex PCR, and the TCRdb table lists in-frame clones only, not all of them. The sample lists fewer than 30,000 clones, over 75% occurring once. The V and J genes are TRBV4-1 and TRBJ1-2, with TRBD1 matching over 8 bases. The TCR comes from a woman aged 18 to 55 who later had graft-versus-host disease after an allogeneic stem cell transplant. The sample was blood, taken before transplantation. CDR3 in DNA: TGCGCCAGCAGCCAAAGACAGGGGCCCGACTATGGCTACACCTTC. This translates into CASSQRQGPDYGYTF.